This T cell receptor (beta chain) was profiled in a study of cytomegalovirus exposure and HLA in healthy donors. Whole-study results and caveats: The dataset shows that most TCR sequences were rare, while some public TCRs occurred in many donors. In vitro confirmation showed three CMV-associated chains to be CMV antigen specific. Some V segments, TRBV6-2 and TRBV6-3 among them, were indistinguishable and were therefore excluded. Apart from CMV serostatus, no immune exposure information was available.

About this clone: Its antigen remains unknown.

PCR primers comprised 60 Vbeta and 13 Jbeta primers. Sequencing used immunoSEQ multiplex PCR; TCRdb keeps in-frame clones, though not all of them. This table has about 140,000 clones, approximately 72% appearing once. This CDR3 has 11 residues. J lost 9 bases, V lost 4 bases, and 2 bases had no gene match. The germline CDR1 and CDR2 sequences are SGHNT and YYREEE (reference sequence). The clonotype originates from a woman in her fifties or sixties in good health and CMV-seronegative. V gene TRBV5-4 combines with J gene TRBJ2-3, with TRBD2 identical over 7 bases. The sequenced material came from PBMCs. This CDR3 reads CASSLGLTQYF. CDR3 DNA: TGTGCCAGCAGCCTGGGACTAACGCAGTATTTT.